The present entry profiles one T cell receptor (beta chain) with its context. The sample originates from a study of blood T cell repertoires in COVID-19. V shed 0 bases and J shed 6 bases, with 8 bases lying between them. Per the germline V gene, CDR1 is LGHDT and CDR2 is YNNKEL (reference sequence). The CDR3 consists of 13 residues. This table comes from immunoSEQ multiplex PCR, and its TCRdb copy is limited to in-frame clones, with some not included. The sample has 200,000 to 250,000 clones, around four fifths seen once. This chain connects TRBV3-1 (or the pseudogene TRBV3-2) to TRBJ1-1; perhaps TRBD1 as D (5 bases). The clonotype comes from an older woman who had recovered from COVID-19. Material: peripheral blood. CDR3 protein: CASSQEDRPEAFF. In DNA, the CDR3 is TGTGCCAGCAGCCAAGAAGACAGACCTGAAGCTTTCTTT.